This T cell receptor beta chain was captured in a study of T-cell reconstitution after alpha-beta-depleted transplantation in children. Findings of the study overall: Surviving recipient cells, namely T cells and thymic progenitors, were the source of high day-60 TCRbeta diversity in some patients. Hyperexpanded clones declined; after one year, newly produced T cells mostly supplied diversity.

A note on this clonotype: Its antigen is unidentified.

Preparation of the TCRbeta library used unique molecular identifiers. TCRdb recomputed calls from the PCR reads with MiXCR, one row per CDR3 protein. The sample contains approximately 430,000 distinct CDR3 sequences, around 15% of which appear only once. The sequence was obtained from a boy under two years old who had a stem cell transplant for Wiskott-Aldrich syndrome, so the T cells may come from the graft donor. Sample: PBMCs, mostly from graft donor cells, taken 360 days after TCRalphabeta/CD19-depleted stem cell transplant.

The CDR3 DNA reads as TGTGCCAGCAACAAGGTTTTTCCTAGCGGGAGGGTTTCCTACGAGCAGTACTTC. Its protein is CASNKVFPSGRVSYEQYF. This chain uses TRBV6-1 with TRBJ2-7, with TRBD2 matching over 12 bases. CDR1 is MNHNS and CDR2 is SASEGT in the germline V gene. The V gene end was trimmed by 7 bases and the J gene end by 1 base; junction bases not matched to a gene: 14. The CDR3 is made up of 18 amino acids.